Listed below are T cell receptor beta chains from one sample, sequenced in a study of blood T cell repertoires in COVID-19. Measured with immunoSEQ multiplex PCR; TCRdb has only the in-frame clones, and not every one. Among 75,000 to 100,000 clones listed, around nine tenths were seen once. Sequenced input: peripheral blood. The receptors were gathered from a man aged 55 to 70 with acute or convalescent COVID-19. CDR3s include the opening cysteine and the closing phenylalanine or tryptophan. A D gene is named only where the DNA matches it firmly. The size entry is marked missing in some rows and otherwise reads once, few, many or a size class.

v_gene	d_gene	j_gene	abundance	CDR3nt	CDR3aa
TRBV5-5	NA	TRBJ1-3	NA	TGTGCCAGCAGCTTGGCGCAGCAACCGGCCGGGAACACCATATATTTT	CASSLAQQPAGNTIYF
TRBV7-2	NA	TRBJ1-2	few	TGTGCCAGCAGTAATCGGGGGGGTTATGGCTACACCTTC	CASSNRGGYGYTF
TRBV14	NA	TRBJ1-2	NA	TGTGCCAGCAGCCAAGATGTCTATACTAACTATGGCTACACCTTC	CASSQDVYTNYGYTF
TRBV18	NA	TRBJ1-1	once	TGTGCCAGCTCACTGCCCGGGACTACATCGGGGGGAGCTTTCTTT	CASSLPGTTSGGAFF
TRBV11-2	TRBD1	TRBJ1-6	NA	TGTGCCAGCAGCTGGACGACAGGGAACTCCTATAATTCACCCCTCCACTTT	CASSWTTGNSYNSPLHF
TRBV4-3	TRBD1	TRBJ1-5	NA	TGCGCCAGCAGCCAAGCTACAGGGGACGATCAGCCCCAGCATTTT	CASSQATGDDQPQHF
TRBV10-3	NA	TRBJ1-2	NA	TGTGCCATCAGTGAGTCGGGCGGACAGCCTGGCTATGGCTACACCTTC	CAISESGGQPGYGYTF
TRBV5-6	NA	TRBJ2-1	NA	TGTGCCAGCAGCTTGGAGGCAGGGGTCTACAATGAGCAGTTCTTC	CASSLEAGVYNEQFF
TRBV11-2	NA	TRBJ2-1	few	TGTGCCAGCAGCCACAGGGTTTTGAACAATGAGCAGTTCTTC	CASSHRVLNNEQFF
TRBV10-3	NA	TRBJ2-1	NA	TGTGCCATCAGTTTAGACAGCTACAATGAGCAGTTCTTC	CAISLDSYNEQFF
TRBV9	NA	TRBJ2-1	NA	TGTGCCAGCACCCGTGGGGAGTTAGGGAATGAGCAGTTCTTC	CASTRGELGNEQFF
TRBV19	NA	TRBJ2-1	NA	TGTGCCAGTAGTATAGATAAACCGGGGAGGAATGAGCAGTTCTTC	CASSIDKPGRNEQFF
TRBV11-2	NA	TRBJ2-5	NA	TGTGCCAGCAGCTCGGGACATTCCCACATCCAAGAGACCCAGTACTTC	CASSSGHSHIQETQYF
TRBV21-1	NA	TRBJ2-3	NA	TGTGCCAGCAGCAAAGCCCGTGGGGCGGAAGACACAGATACGCAGTATTTT	CASSKARGAEDTDTQYF
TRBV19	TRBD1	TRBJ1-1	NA	TGTGCCAGTAGTATTGTGGGGCTGGACAGGGGGTACGGCACTGAAGCTTTCTTT	CASSIVGLDRGYGTEAFF
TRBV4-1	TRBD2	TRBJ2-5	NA	TGCGCCAGCAGCCCGGGGACCGGCGGGGGGGCGGAGACCCAGTACTTC	CASSPGTGGGAETQYF
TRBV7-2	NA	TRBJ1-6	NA	TGTGCCAGCAGCTTAAAGCCGGGATCTAATTCACCCCTCCACTTT	CASSLKPGSNSPLHF
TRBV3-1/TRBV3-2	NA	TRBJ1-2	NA	TGTGCCAGCAGCCAAGATGAGGAGAACTATGGCTACACCTTC	CASSQDEENYGYTF
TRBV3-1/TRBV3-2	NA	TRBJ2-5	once	TGTGCCAGCAGCTCTTACGGGGTTAACGATGGAGAGACCCAGTACTTC	CASSSYGVNDGETQYF
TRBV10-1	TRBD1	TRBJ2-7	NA	TGCGCCAGCATCCGGGACAGGGGGCTCGAGCAGTACTTC	CASIRDRGLEQYF
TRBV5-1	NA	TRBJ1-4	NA	TGCGCCAGCAGCTTGGGTTTTAAGAGGGCCGCAACTAATGAAAAACTGTTTTTT	CASSLGFKRAATNEKLFF
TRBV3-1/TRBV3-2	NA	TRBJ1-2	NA	TGTGCCAGCAGCCAAGCGGGGTCTGGAGGCTACACCTTC	CASSQAGSGGYTF
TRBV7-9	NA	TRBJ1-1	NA	TGTGCCAGCAGCTTATACGGGGGTTGGAACACTGAAGCTTTCTTT	CASSLYGGWNTEAFF
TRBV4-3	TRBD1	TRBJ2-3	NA	TGCGCCAGCAGCCAAGATCGCGGGGGACAGGGCGCAGATACGCAGTATTTT	CASSQDRGGQGADTQYF
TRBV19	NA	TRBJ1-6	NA	TGTGCCAGTAACGCAGGCGGGCCCCTCCACTTT	CASNAGGPLHF
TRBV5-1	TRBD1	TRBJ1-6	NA	TGCGCCAGCAGCTCTCAGGGGGCTTATAATTCACCCCTCCACTTT	CASSSQGAYNSPLHF
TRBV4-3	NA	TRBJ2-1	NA	TGCGCCAGCAGCCAAGTGGGGTCAGGGAAACAGTTCTTC	CASSQVGSGKQFF
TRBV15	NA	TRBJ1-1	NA	TGTGCCACCAGCAGGGGGGGGGAGAACACTGAAGCTTTCTTT	CATSRGGENTEAFF
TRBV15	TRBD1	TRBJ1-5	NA	TGTGCCACCAGCAGGGACAGGGGTGGTGGCCAGCCCCAGCATTTT	CATSRDRGGGQPQHF
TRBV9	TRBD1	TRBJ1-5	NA	TGTGCCAGCAGCCCCAGAACAGGGGTAGGTCAGCCCCAGCATTTT	CASSPRTGVGQPQHF
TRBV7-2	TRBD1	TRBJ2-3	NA	TGTGCCAGCGCCTCCAGGGGGCCCAGCACAGATACGCAGTATTTT	CASASRGPSTDTQYF
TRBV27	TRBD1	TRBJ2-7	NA	TGTGCCAGCAGGGCCAAAACAGGGGACCGGTACGAGCAGTACTTC	CASRAKTGDRYEQYF
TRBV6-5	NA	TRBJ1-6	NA	TGTGCCAGCAGTTACGGCGGAGGGAGGAATTCACCCCTCCACTTT	CASSYGGGRNSPLHF
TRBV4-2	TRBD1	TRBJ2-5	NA	TGTGCCAGCAGCCGCGACAGGGGCGAGACCCAGTACTTC	CASSRDRGETQYF
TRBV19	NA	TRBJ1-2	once	TGTGCCAGTAGTATCAGGCAGGGGAATGGTTGGGCTAACTATGGCTACACCTTC	CASSIRQGNGWANYGYTF
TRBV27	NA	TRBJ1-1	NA	TGTGCCAGCAGTTTATCGAGTCTAGGGAACACTGAAGCTTTCTTT	CASSLSSLGNTEAFF
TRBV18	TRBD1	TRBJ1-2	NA	TGTGCCAGCTCACCCAACTTGATGACAGGGAGGTCGGAAGGCTACACCTTC	CASSPNLMTGRSEGYTF
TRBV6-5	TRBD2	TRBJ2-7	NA	TGTGCCAGCAGAAGCGGGGGGACACCTCCCTACGAGCAGTACTTC	CASRSGGTPPYEQYF
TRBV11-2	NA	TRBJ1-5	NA	TGTGCCAGCAGCTTGAGTAGCAATCAGCCCCAGCATTTT	CASSLSSNQPQHF
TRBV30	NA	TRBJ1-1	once	TGTGCCTGGAGTATTGGGGCAAACACTGAAGCTTTCTTT	CAWSIGANTEAFF
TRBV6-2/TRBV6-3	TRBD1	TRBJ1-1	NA	TGTGCCAGCAGTTTCGGGACAGGGAAAAGTGAAGCTTTCTTT	CASSFGTGKSEAFF
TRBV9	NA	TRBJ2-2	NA	TGTGCCAGCAGCGTAGGTAGTACCGGGGAGCTGTTTTTT	CASSVGSTGELFF
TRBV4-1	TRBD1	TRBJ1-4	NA	TGCGCCAGCAGCCAAGACGCGGCTTCGACAGGGATGAATGAAAAACTGTTTTTT	CASSQDAASTGMNEKLFF
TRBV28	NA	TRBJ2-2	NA	TGTGCCAGCAGTTCCCGGACGGTTAGGGGGACCGGGGAGCTGTTTTTT	CASSSRTVRGTGELFF
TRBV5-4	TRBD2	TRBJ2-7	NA	TGTGCCAGCAGCTTGACGACTAGCGTGTACGAGCAGTACTTC	CASSLTTSVYEQYF
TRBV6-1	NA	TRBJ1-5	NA	TGTGCCAGCAGTGGCCCCCGGACAGAACCACGGAATAGCAATCAGCCCCAGCATTTT	CASSGPRTEPRNSNQPQHF
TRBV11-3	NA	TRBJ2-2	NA	TGTGCCAGCAGCTCCCCAGGGTTAACGGGGGAGCTGTTTTTT	CASSSPGLTGELFF
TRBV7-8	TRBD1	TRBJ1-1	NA	TGTGCCAGCAGCTTAGCAAGGACAGGGGGCACTGAAGCTTTCTTT	CASSLARTGGTEAFF
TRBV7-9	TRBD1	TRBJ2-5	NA	TGTGCCAGCAACCAGGGAAGGGGGCCGGAGACCCAGTACTTC	CASNQGRGPETQYF